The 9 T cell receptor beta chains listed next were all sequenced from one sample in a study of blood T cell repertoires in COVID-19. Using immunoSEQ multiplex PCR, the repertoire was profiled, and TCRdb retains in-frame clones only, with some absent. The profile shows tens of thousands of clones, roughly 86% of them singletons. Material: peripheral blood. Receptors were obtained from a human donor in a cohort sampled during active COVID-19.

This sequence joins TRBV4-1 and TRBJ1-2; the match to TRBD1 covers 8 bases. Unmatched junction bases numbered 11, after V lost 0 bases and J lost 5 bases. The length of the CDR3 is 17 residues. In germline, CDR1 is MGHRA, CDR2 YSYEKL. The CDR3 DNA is TGCGCCAGCAGCCAAGACCTAAGACAGGGGTGGAGGTATGGCTACACCTTC. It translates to CASSQDLRQGWRYGYTF.

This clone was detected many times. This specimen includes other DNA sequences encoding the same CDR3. The CDR3 protein is CASSLTGATQPQHF. The CDR3 DNA is TGTGCCAGCAGTTTGACAGGGGCCACCCAGCCCCAGCATTTT. The chain is built from TRBV28 and TRBJ1-5; 8 positions match TRBD1. Trimming took 3 bases from V and 7 from J; bases not matched to a gene: 5. Germline CDR1 and CDR2: MDHEN and SYDVKM. The CDR3 has 14 amino acids.

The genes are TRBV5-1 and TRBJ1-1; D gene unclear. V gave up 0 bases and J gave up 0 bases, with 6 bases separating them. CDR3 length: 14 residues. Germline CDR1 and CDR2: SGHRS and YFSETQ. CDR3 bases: TGCGCCAGCAGCTTGGGACACTTGAACACTGAAGCTTTCTTT. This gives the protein CASSLGHLNTEAFF.

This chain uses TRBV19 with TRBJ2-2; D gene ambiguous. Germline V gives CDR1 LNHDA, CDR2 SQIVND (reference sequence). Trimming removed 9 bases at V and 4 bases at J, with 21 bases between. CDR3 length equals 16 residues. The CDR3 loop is CASKPGGVLTTGELFF. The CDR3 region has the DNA TGTGCCAGCAAACCCGGCGGCGTGCTTACCACCGGGGAGCTGTTTTTT.

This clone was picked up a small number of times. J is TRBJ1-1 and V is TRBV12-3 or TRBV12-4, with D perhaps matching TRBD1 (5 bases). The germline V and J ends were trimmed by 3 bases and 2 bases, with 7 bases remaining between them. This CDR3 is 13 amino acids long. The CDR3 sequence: CASSLGLNTEAFF. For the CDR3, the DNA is TGTGCCAGCAGTTTGGGGCTAAACACTGAAGCTTTCTTT.

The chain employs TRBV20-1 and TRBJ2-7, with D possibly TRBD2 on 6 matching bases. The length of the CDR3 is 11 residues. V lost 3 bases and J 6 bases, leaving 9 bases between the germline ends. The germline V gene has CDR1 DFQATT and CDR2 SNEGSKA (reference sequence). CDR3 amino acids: CSASWGGEQYF. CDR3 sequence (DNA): TGCAGTGCTAGTTGGGGAGGCGAGCAGTACTTC.

CDR3 DNA: TGTGCCTGGAGCGCGGGTAGCGGGGTCACAGATACGCAGTATTTT. As protein: CAWSAGSGVTDTQYF. The rearrangement uses TRBV30 and TRBJ2-3, with 8 bases lining up with TRBD2. CDR1 and CDR2 (germline): GTSNPN, SVGIG (reference sequence). The V and J ends lost 3 bases and 2 bases, in that order; junction bases with no gene match: 7. The CDR3 spans 15 residues. Combining the CDR3 with reference TRBV30 and TRBJ2-3 gives the whole variable domain SQTIHQWPATLVQPVGSPLSLECTVEGTSNPNLYWYRQAAGRGLQLLFYSVGIGQISSEVPQNLSASRPQDRQFILSSKKLLLSDSGFYLCAWSAGSGVTDTQYFGPGTRLTVL.

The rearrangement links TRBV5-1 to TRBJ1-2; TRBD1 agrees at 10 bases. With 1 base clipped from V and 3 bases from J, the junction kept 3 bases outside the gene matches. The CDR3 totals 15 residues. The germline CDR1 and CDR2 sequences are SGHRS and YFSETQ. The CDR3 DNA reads TGCGCCAGCAGCTTGAGGGGGACAGGGGACTATGGCTACACCTTC. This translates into CASSLRGTGDYGYTF. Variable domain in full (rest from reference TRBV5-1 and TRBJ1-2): KAGVTQTPRYLIKTRGQQVTLSCSPISGHRSVSWYQQTPGQGLQFLFEYFSETQRNKGNFPGRFSGRQFSNSRSEMNVSTLELGDSALYLCASSLRGTGDYGYTFGSGTRLTVV.

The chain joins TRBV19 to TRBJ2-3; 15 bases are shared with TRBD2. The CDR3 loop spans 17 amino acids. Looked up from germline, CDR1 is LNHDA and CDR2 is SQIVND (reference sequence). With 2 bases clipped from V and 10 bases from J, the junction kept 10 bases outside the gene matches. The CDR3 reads CASSIWAGTSGGSAQYF. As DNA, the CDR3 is TGTGCCAGTAGTATATGGGCAGGGACTAGCGGGGGGTCTGCGCAGTATTTT.